This entry concerns a single TCR beta chain. The data belong to a study of shared clonotypes between healthy human individuals. Background on the study: Each donor contributed plates that comprised three CD4 naive, three CD4 memory, two CD8 naive and one CD8 memory.

Data came from immunoSEQ multiplex PCR; TCRdb stores just in-frame clones and leaves some out. In the table there are 2.5 million or so clones, roughly 92% of which are singletons. V lost 5 bases to trimming and J lost 11 bases, with 15 bases between them. The germline gives CDR1 SNHLY, CDR2 FYNNEI. This CDR3 comprises 12 residues. The sequencing input was naive CD4+ T cells sorted from blood. This sample's subset: CD45RA+ positively selected. This rearrangement joins TRBV2 to TRBJ1-1; no clear D. The clonotype originates from a man younger than 30 in good health. Here the CDR3 reads CASSLLDARAFF. The DNA of the CDR3 is TGTGCCAGCAGTCTGTTAGACGCTAGGGCTTTCTTT.